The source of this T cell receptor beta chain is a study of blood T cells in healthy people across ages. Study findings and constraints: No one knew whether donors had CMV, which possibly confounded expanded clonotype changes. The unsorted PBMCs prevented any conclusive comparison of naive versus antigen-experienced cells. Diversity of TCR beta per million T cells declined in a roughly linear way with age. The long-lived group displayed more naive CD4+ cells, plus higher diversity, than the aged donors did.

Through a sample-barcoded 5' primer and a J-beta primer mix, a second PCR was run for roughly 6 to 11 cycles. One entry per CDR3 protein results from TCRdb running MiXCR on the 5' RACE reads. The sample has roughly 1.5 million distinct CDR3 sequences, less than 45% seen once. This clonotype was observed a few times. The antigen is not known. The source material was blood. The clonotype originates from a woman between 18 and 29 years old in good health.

The CDR3 loop reads CASRKQGANSGANVLTF. For the CDR3, the DNA is TGTGCCAGCAGAAAACAGGGGGCCAACTCTGGGGCCAACGTCCTGACTTTC. The chain uses TRBV6-1 and TRBJ2-6; 9 nucleotides line up with TRBD1. The CDR3 spans 17 residues. V lost 6 bases and J lost 0; bases outside the gene matches: 6. Germline lookup yields CDR1 MNHNS and CDR2 SASEGT.